The entry below gives a single T cell receptor beta chain sequence along with its context. Here immunoSEQ multiplex PCR was the method, and the copy in TCRdb shows in-frame clones only, minus some. The data contain some 510,000 clones, around 87% of them singletons. This study enrolled people aged roughly 18 to 89 from around 26 US geographic areas. The data stem from a study of blood T cell repertoires in COVID-19. The wider study: From T cells, B-cell-depleted T cells, or PBMCs came the material, which was cDNA or gDNA.

Germline values: CDR1 SGHNT, CDR2 YYREEE (reference sequence). V was pared by 2 bases and J by 4 bases, with 12 bases between. This CDR3 region has 14 residues. This clonotype was sampled from a woman aged 40-49 years who had recovered from COVID-19. Sequencing input: PBMCs or T cells enriched from blood (not recorded which). The J gene is TRBJ2-5, the V gene TRBV5-4; perhaps TRBD2 as D (7 bases). The CDR3 sequence: CASSFRGGGETQYF. Here the CDR3 DNA reads TGTGCCAGCAGCTTTAGGGGGGGTGGAGAGACCCAGTACTTC.